This entry describes one T cell receptor beta chain. It lacks a known antigen. No qualities accompany the bases; no much larger clone lies one base away. The CDR3 runs 14 residues from the cysteine to the phenylalanine. CDR3 DNA only is kept here, 42 bases in frame from base 1. CDR1 and CDR2, looked up from the germline V gene, are SNHLY and FYNNEI. The V end gives up 8 bases and the J end 2 bases, leaving 8 bases in the junction not matched to a gene. This sample stems from a study of CD8+ T cells in alopecia areata (dated by TCRdb to the late 2010s). In terms of the full investigation: The treated patients took part in an open-label pilot trial in which moderate-to-severe alopecia areata was treated with oral tofacitinib at 5 to 10 mg twice daily. Biopsies were taken from tofacitinib-treated patients at baseline and at 4 and 24 weeks of treatment, and a later scalp biopsy was taken in several of the tofacitinib-treated patients. To study T cell clonal expansion in alopecia areata, the researchers applied high-throughput TCRbeta sequencing to both the C3H/HeJ mouse model and human patients. immunoSEQ multiplex PCR using 35 Vbeta forward primers and 13 Jbeta reverse primers was used to amplify TCRbeta CDR3 regions. On the human side, TCRbeta sequencing was run on scalp tissue and on sorted CD4+ and CD8+ peripheral blood T cells from healthy controls and from alopecia areata patients with either patchy or totalis/universalis disease. Scalp clonality was compared across normal scalp (n=4), patchy alopecia areata scalp (n=8), and alopecia totalis/universalis scalp (n=8). The RNA source kit depended on sample type: the PAXgene miRNA kit for fixed scalp, the miRNeasy kit for PBMCs, and the RNeasy kit for mouse skin. The SALT score, which quantifies the percentage of affected scalp surface area, was used to measure disease severity in treated patients. Tofacitinib was given for 6 to 18 months, followed by 6 months of follow-up off drug to assess delayed response and recurrence.

The time point label here, explained by the study, means: roughly 24 weeks on oral tofacitinib. The intended sense of this specimen's treatment or condition label: oral pan-JAK inhibitor, 5-10 mg twice daily. From alopecia areata patients, peripheral blood was collected along with lesional scalp punch biopsies. After PBMCs were isolated by density centrifugation and stained for CD3, CD4 and CD8, a FACSAria was used to sort CD4+ and CD8+ T cells. General study outcomes and caveats: Resident alphabeta T cells in normal human skin are also sequenced, complicating scalp TCR repertoire analysis, unlike mouse skin dominated by gammadelta T cells. Lesional scalp, especially in alopecia totalis/universalis, showed higher clonality and more expanded CD8+ clones than normal scalp, suggesting antigenic drive. During tofacitinib treatment, many expanded lesional clones remained in scalp and blood, and this persistence may partly explain relapse after treatment is stopped. Shared TCR sequences between patients were less evident than in mice, which may be partly attributable to HLA diversity in the patient population. Tofacitinib significantly decreased scalp clonality and the number of expanded CD8+ clones among the top 100 scalp clones. The treated cohort was small, with a single nonresponder, so links between baseline CD8+ expansion and response need larger studies.

The protocol used for the library was the immunoSEQ multiplex PCR assay. To provide template for TCR sequencing, every sample had RNA extracted and reverse transcribed into cDNA. First-strand cDNA was synthesized with SuperScript III using a 2:1 mix of oligo-dT and random hexamers. A synthetic immune receptor repertoire was used to measure amplification bias, and any remaining bias was corrected computationally. The source study handled its data this way. Raw reads were preprocessed for error removal, and CDR3 was defined according to IMGT conventions as running from the conserved cysteine to phenylalanine. Clonality was computed by normalizing Shannon entropy by log2 of the number of productive unique TCRs and subtracting the result from 1. Whether each scalp clone was CD4 or CD8 was inferred by checking scalp TCRbeta sequences against the CD4 and CD8 repertoires from sorted blood. The table comes from immuneACCESS by way of TCRdb, which keeps in-frame sequences with V and J called. Part of the clones is missing from these tables; in studies checked, under half for an unresolved V gene and the rest for unknown reasons. V and J calls and clone size are those listed in that table; D and trimming were worked out from the DNA. The sample table contains approximately 150,000 clones; only one count was recorded for around three fifths of them. The top ten constitute 12% to 15% of the sample.

This specimen was CD4+ T cells sorted from blood, taken at week 24, from a patient treated with tofacitinib. The source of this sequence is a human donor with alopecia areata. The chain is assembled from TRBV2 and TRBJ2-5, with 7 bases aligning to TRBD1. The bases are TGTGCCAGCGCTAGGGACAGCGTACAAGAGACCCAGTACTTC. Its protein product is CASARDSVQETQYF.